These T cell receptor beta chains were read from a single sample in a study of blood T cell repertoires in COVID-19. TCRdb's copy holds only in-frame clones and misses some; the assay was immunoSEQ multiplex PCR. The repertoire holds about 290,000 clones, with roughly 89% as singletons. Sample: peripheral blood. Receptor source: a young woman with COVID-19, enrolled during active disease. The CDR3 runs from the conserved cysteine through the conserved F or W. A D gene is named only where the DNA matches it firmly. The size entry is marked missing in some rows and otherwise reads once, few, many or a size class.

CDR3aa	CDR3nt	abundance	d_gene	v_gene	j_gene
CASSQDQRSPLHF	TGTGCCAGCAGCCAAGATCAGAGGTCACCCCTCCACTTT	NA	NA	TRBV4-2	TRBJ1-6
CASSDGRDRNEQYF	TGTGCCAGCTCAGACGGGCGGGACAGGAACGAGCAGTACTTC	NA	TRBD1	TRBV18	TRBJ2-7
CASRKGQAYGYTF	TGTGCCAGCAGAAAGGGACAGGCCTATGGCTACACCTTC	NA	TRBD1	TRBV6-5	TRBJ1-2
CASSPTRSTEQYF	TGTGCCAGCAGCCCGACTCGATCTACCGAGCAGTACTTC	NA	NA	TRBV11-2	TRBJ2-7
CASSHLGEDYGYTF	TGTGCCAGCAGCCATCTTGGGGAGGACTATGGCTACACCTTC	NA	NA	TRBV6-6	TRBJ1-2
CASSLALDREYGYTF	TGTGCCAGCAGCTTAGCCCTGGACAGGGAGTATGGCTACACCTTC	NA	TRBD1	TRBV11-2	TRBJ1-2
CASSRDRFNSPLHF	TGTGCCAGCAGCCGAGACAGGTTTAATTCACCCCTCCACTTT	NA	NA	TRBV3-1/TRBV3-2	TRBJ1-6
CASSRPARGLDYGYTF	TGCGCCAGCAGCCGCCCCGCCAGGGGGTTGGACTATGGCTACACCTTC	NA	TRBD1	TRBV5-1	TRBJ1-2
CASSFLAGGPPLYNEQFF	TGTGCCAGCAGTTTCCTAGCGGGGGGTCCACCACTCTACAATGAGCAGTTCTTC	once	TRBD2	TRBV27	TRBJ2-1
CASSEAPGLATQYF	TGTGCCAGCAGTGAAGCGCCCGGGTTAGCAACTCAGTACTTC	NA	NA	TRBV6-1	TRBJ2-4
CASRRGPRRDTEAFF	TGCGCCAGCCGCAGGGGGCCCAGGAGGGACACTGAAGCTTTCTTT	NA	TRBD1	TRBV5-1	TRBJ1-1
CASSLVATGNIQYF	TGTGCCAGCAGCTTGGTGGCGACGGGAAACATTCAGTACTTC	NA	NA	TRBV5-6	TRBJ2-4
CASSQAPPSGANYNEQFF	TGCGCCAGCAGCCAAGCCCCCCCTAGCGGAGCCAACTACAATGAGCAGTTCTTC	NA	TRBD2	TRBV4-1	TRBJ2-1
CAISERGARDTQYF	TGTGCCATCAGTGAGCGGGGGGCCAGAGATACGCAGTATTTT	NA	NA	TRBV10-3	TRBJ2-3
CASSWGVTGELFF	TGTGCCAGTAGTTGGGGGGTCACCGGGGAGCTGTTTTTT	NA	NA	TRBV19	TRBJ2-2
CASSLSWGPQETQYF	TGTGCCAGCAGCTTATCATGGGGGCCTCAAGAGACCCAGTACTTC	NA	NA	TRBV11-2	TRBJ2-5
CASSQSPSLNTEAFF	TGTGCCAGCAGCCAATCACCCAGTTTGAACACTGAAGCTTTCTTT	NA	NA	TRBV14	TRBJ1-1
CASSSPSEKLFF	TGTGCCAGCAGCTCCCCGAGTGAAAAACTGTTTTTT	NA	NA	TRBV3-1/TRBV3-2	TRBJ1-4
CASSYSASRCYEQYF	TGTGCCAGCAGTTACTCCGCCTCGCGCTGCTACGAGCAGTACTTC	NA	NA	TRBV6-7	TRBJ2-7
CASSLVGTGTFPLHF	TGTGCCAGCAGCTTAGTAGGGACAGGGACCTTCCCCCTCCACTTT	NA	TRBD1	TRBV7-2	TRBJ1-6
CASSTTPRDFLRGVF	TGTGCCAGTAGTACAACCCCCCGGGACTTCCTCCGGGGGGTTTTT	NA	TRBD2	TRBV19	TRBJ2-3
CASSTDRGYYGYTF	TGTGCCAGCAGTACAGACAGGGGATACTATGGCTACACCTTC	NA	TRBD1	TRBV6-5	TRBJ1-2
CASSLGGEYTGELFF	TGTGCCAGCAGCTTGGGTGGGGAGTACACCGGGGAGCTGTTTTTT	NA	NA	TRBV5-5	TRBJ2-2
CASEKVWNTEAFF	TGTGCCAGCGAGAAAGTGTGGAACACTGAAGCTTTCTTT	NA	NA	TRBV6-5	TRBJ1-1
CASSARDSGPEAFF	TGTGCCAGCAGCGCCCGGGACAGTGGACCTGAAGCTTTCTTT	NA	TRBD1	TRBV6-6	TRBJ1-1
CASSHSGTGASNNYGYTF	TGCGCCAGCAGCCATTCCGGGACAGGGGCCTCTAATAACTATGGCTACACCTTC	NA	TRBD1	TRBV4-1	TRBJ1-2
CASSLMDSYEQYF	TGTGCCAGCAGCTTGATGGACAGCTACGAGCAGTACTTC	NA	NA	TRBV5-6	TRBJ2-7
CASSARLGTAKNIQYF	TGTGCCAGCAGTGCGCGCCTAGGCACCGCCAAAAACATTCAGTACTTC	NA	NA	TRBV6-1	TRBJ2-4
CASDLLGQGSYNEQFF	TGCGCCAGCGATCTTCTGGGGCAGGGCTCCTACAATGAGCAGTTCTTC	few	NA	TRBV5-1	TRBJ2-1
CASSESALEGAFF	TGTGCCAGCAGTGAATCGGCCTTGGAGGGAGCTTTCTTT	NA	NA	TRBV25-1	TRBJ1-1
CASSFGLTIYF	TGTGCCAGCAGCTTTGGGCTCACCATATATTTT	few	NA	TRBV5-4	TRBJ1-3
CASSSSSRGRGGTEAFF	TGTGCCAGCAGTTCCTCATCCAGGGGGCGCGGGGGCACTGAAGCTTTCTTT	NA	TRBD1	TRBV28	TRBJ1-1
CASSQPGTKNEKLFF	TGCGCCAGCAGCCAACCCGGGACAAAAAATGAAAAACTGTTTTTT	NA	NA	TRBV4-1	TRBJ1-4
CASTHSDRSNEKLFF	TGTGCCAGCACCCACTCAGACAGGTCTAATGAAAAACTGTTTTTT	NA	NA	TRBV7-9	TRBJ1-4
CASSFEGAGEAFF	TGTGCCAGCAGCTTCGAGGGGGCGGGTGAAGCTTTCTTT	NA	TRBD1	TRBV12-3/TRBV12-4	TRBJ1-1
CATSRETANTEAFF	TGTGCCACCAGCAGAGAGACAGCGAACACTGAAGCTTTCTTT	NA	NA	TRBV15	TRBJ1-1
CASSSRGRIGYTF	TGTGCCAGCAGCTCCAGGGGGCGCATTGGCTACACCTTC	NA	TRBD1	TRBV5-5	TRBJ1-2
CASSARTGQNYGTEAFF	TGTGCCAGCAGTGCCCGGACAGGGCAAAATTACGGCACTGAAGCTTTCTTT	once	TRBD1	TRBV6-1	TRBJ1-1
CASSEPGLQETQYF	TGTGCCAGCAGTGAACCCGGACTACAAGAGACCCAGTACTTC	NA	NA	TRBV28	TRBJ2-5
CASSPDRAPNQPQHF	TGCGCCAGCAGCCCCGACAGGGCTCCCAATCAGCCCCAGCATTTT	few	TRBD1	TRBV4-1	TRBJ1-5
CASSFRGRDTEAFF	TGTGCCAGCAGCTTCCGGGGGAGGGACACTGAAGCTTTCTTT	NA	NA	TRBV7-9	TRBJ1-1
CASSLTTGGDYNEQFF	TGCGCCAGCAGCTTAACGACAGGGGGCGACTACAATGAGCAGTTCTTC	NA	TRBD1	TRBV5-1	TRBJ2-1
CASSRGAGGSYNEQFF	TGTGCCAGCAGCCGGGGCGCGGGGGGCTCCTACAATGAGCAGTTCTTC	NA	TRBD2	TRBV4-2	TRBJ2-1
CVQEDNEQFF	TGTGTTCAGGAAGACAATGAGCAGTTCTTC	NA	NA	TRBV21-1	TRBJ2-1
CATSGGPGLAQETQYF	TGTGCCACCAGCGGGGGGCCGGGACTAGCACAAGAGACCCAGTACTTC	NA	TRBD2	TRBV15	TRBJ2-5
CASSGSGRHEQFF	TGCGCCAGCAGTGGCTCCGGGAGGCATGAGCAGTTCTTC	NA	TRBD2	TRBV4-1	TRBJ2-1
CASSFGIERGQFF	TGTGCCAGCAGTTTCGGAATCGAAAGAGGGCAGTTCTTC	NA	NA	TRBV12-3/TRBV12-4	TRBJ2-1
CASRPGSPNTEAFF	TGTGCCAGTAGGCCCGGGAGTCCGAACACTGAAGCTTTCTTT	NA	NA	TRBV19	TRBJ1-1
CASSMGQGTGANVLTF	TGTGCCAGTAGTATGGGACAGGGAACTGGGGCCAACGTCCTGACTTTC	NA	TRBD1	TRBV19	TRBJ2-6
CATSDADSLGNYYSNQPQHF	TGTGCCACCAGTGATGCGGACTCATTAGGCAATTATTATAGCAATCAGCCCCAGCATTTT	NA	NA	TRBV24-1	TRBJ1-5
CASPRGTETEAFF	TGTGCCAGTCCCAGGGGGACGGAGACTGAAGCTTTCTTT	NA	TRBD1	TRBV18	TRBJ1-1
CASSRTGSTDTQYF	TGTGCCAGCAGTCGGACAGGGAGCACAGATACGCAGTATTTT	NA	TRBD1	TRBV14	TRBJ2-3
CASSQMGQGGDTQYF	TGCGCCAGCAGCCAAATGGGACAGGGGGGAGATACGCAGTATTTT	NA	TRBD1	TRBV4-1	TRBJ2-3
CASSPRRDSTYGYTF	TGTGCCAGCAGCCCAAGAAGGGACAGTACCTATGGCTACACCTTC	NA	TRBD1	TRBV7-2	TRBJ1-2
CASSPTGGNTEAFF	TGTGCCAGCAGTCCGACAGGGGGCAACACTGAAGCTTTCTTT	once	TRBD1	TRBV6-5	TRBJ1-1
CASSFGTGAYEQYF	TGTGCCAGCAGTTTTGGGACAGGGGCCTACGAGCAGTACTTC	few	TRBD1	TRBV27	TRBJ2-7
CASSSRTGLVNEQFF	TGTGCCAGCAGCTCTAGGACAGGTTTGGTCAATGAGCAGTTCTTC	NA	TRBD1	TRBV11-2	TRBJ2-1
CASAEGAQGGEQFF	TGTGCTAGTGCCGAGGGGGCGCAGGGAGGTGAGCAGTTCTTC	NA	NA	TRBV12-5	TRBJ2-1
CASSLLLGGNTEAFF	TGTGCCAGCAGTTTATTGTTAGGGGGGAACACTGAAGCTTTCTTT	NA	NA	TRBV28	TRBJ1-1